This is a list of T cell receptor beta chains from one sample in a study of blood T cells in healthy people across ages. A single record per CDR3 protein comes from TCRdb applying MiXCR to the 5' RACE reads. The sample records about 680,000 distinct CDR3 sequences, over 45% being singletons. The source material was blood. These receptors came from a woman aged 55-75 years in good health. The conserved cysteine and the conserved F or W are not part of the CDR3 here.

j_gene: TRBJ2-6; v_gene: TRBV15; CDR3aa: ATSRVGQVLSGANVLT
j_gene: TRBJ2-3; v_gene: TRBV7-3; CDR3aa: ASSSGTGVDTQY
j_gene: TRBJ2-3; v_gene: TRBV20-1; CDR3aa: SVERVTDTQY
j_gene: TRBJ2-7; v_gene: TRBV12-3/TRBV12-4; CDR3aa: ASSLRRPTGVREQY
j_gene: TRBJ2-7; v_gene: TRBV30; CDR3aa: AWSVKGYEQY
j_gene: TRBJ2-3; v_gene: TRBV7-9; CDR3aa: ASSWMGTQY
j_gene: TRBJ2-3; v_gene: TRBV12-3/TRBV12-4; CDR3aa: ASSRRDSSTDTQY
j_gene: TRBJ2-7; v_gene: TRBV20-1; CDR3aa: SAPGASGAYEQY
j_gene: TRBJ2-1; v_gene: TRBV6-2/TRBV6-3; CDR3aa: ASSYTGDSSYNEQF
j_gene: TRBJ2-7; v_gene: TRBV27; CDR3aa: ASSPDRAHYEQY
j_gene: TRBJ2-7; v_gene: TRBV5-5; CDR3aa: ASTLRTSGRALSYEQY
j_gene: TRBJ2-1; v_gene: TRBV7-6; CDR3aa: ASSLGVAGSSYNEQF
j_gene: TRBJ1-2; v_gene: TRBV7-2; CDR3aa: ASSSQQHGYT
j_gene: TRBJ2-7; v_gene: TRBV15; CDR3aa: ATRTGESYEQY
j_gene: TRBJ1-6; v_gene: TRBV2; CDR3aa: ASGRDRGDNSPLH
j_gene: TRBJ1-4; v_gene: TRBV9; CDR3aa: ASSPGQNNEKLF
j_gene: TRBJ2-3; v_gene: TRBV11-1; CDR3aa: ASSPGLAGTTDTQY
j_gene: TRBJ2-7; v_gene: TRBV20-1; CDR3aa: SARVASRTNEQY
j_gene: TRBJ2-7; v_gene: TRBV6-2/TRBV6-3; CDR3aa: ASSVSGASSYEQY
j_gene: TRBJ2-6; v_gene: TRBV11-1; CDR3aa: ASSFGNSGANVLT
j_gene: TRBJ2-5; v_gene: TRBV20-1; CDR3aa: SARDWEERTSGGGQETQY
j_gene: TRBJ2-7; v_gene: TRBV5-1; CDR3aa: ASSLRTQYEQY
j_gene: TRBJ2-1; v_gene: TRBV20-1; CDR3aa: SARSAGGVVYNEQF
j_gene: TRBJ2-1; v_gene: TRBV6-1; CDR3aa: ASTLSFYNEQF
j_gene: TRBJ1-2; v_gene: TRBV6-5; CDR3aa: ASRPQGARNYGYT
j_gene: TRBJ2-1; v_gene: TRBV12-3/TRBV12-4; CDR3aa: ASSVMAQNEQF
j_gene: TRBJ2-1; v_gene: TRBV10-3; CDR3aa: AISPSKLARSSYNEQF
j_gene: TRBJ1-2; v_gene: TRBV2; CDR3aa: ASIPDFSGGYT
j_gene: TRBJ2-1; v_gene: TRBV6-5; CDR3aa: ASRDGTRYNEQF
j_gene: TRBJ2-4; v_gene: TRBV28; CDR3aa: ASDPDRGGAKNIQY
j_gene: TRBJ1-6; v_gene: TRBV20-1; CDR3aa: SPTHSYNSPLH
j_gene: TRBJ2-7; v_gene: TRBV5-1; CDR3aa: ASSPTLKAGTYEQY
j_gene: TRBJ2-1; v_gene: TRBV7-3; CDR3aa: ASSFLKGADSSYNEQF
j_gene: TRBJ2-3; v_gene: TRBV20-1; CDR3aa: SADLQGTDTQY
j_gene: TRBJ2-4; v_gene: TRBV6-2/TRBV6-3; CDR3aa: ASSFAEYVAKNIQY
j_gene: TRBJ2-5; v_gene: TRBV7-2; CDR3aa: AGSLVGVPQETQY
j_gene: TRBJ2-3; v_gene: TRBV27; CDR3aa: ASTGEVSTDTQY
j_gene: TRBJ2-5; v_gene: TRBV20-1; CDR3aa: SASGSGVRTQETQY
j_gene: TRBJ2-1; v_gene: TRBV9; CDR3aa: ASSVRDSFYNEQF
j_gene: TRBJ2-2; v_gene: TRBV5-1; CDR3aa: ASSTPQGTGGELF
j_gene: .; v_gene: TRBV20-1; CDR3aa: SASLGLAGGPYEQY
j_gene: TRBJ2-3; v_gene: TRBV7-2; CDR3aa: ASSLRAVKRGRGDTQY
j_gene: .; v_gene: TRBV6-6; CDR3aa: ASSYSGQPEQY
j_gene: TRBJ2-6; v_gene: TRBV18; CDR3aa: ASSPGQLLSGANVLT
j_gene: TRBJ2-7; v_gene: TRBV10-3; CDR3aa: AISDSGTSGWSSYEQY
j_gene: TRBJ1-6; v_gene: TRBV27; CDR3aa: ASARGFGSSYNSPLH